This T cell receptor (beta chain) was documented in a study of regulatory T cells in long-lasting Graves disease. General study findings and limits: When disease was persistent, TRBV28, TRBJ1-2 and TRBJ2-5 were the favored segments.

This CDR3 has 13 residues. The V gene lost 1 base and the J gene lost 4 bases, with 7 bases spanning the gap. Germline-derived CDR1 and CDR2 are LGHDT and YNNKEL (reference sequence). In building TCR beta libraries, iRepertoire HTBI primers were used together with Arm-PCR of CDR3 regions. TCRdb recomputed calls from the multiplex PCR reads with MiXCR, one row per CDR3 protein. The sample records around 400,000 distinct CDR3 sequences, around a quarter being singletons. Noted time point: persistent/refractory GD, antithyroid drugs over 5 years with positive TRAb. Generation of the TCR library employed RNA extracted from PBMCs. Comment on this clonotype: The antigen remains undetermined. Given a much more abundant clone one base away, this may be a read error.

The receptor was isolated from a female donor with Graves disease. This specimen consisted of peripheral blood mononuclear cells (PBMCs), obtained when the disease was refractory, from a patient treated with antithyroid drugs. The chain combines TRBV3-1 with TRBJ1-1; D gene ambiguous. The CDR3 sequence: CASSQARVTEAFF. The CDR3 DNA is TGTGCCAGCAGCCAAGCGCGTGTCACTGAAGCTTTCTTT.